What follows describes a single TCR beta chain. The table came from immunoSEQ multiplex PCR; TCRdb's copy has only in-frame clones and leaves some out. The table has around 300,000 clones, approximately 90% seen once. Participants, about 18 to 95 years old, spanned approximately 25 US areas. Cohorts were determined from participant-reported clinical history. The study counted Cohort 3 donors as recovered given two negative PCRs, clearance, or symptom resolution. The record originates from a study of blood T cell repertoires in COVID-19. The V and J ends lost 2 bases and 9 bases respectively, with 8 bases between them. The length of the CDR3 is 12 residues. In germline, CDR1 is SEHNR, CDR2 FQNEAQ (reference sequence).

This clonotype originated in a woman between 40 and 55 years old who had recovered from COVID-19. Material: PBMCs or T cells enriched from blood (not recorded which). The gene calls are TRBV7-9 and TRBJ2-1; D is perhaps TRBD2 (5 bases). The CDR3 nucleotides read TGTGCCAGCAGCTTAACTGGGAGTGAGCAGTTCTTC. Protein sequence: CASSLTGSEQFF.